This TCR beta chain was captured by sequencing in a study of T-cell memory formation after mild COVID-19. Across the study: In these data, TCR clusters were largely donor specific.

V was pared by 4 bases and J by 5 bases, with 7 bases of the junction left unmatched. Germline V gives CDR1 KGHDR, CDR2 SFDVKD. The CDR3 runs to 15 residues. Findings and caveats of the study: There were some responding clones in pre-infection memory, which suggested that cross-reactive memory had joined. Shrinking CD4+ clones were chiefly CM and EM; CD8+ ones were chiefly EMRA.

With constant-segment primers, 5'RACE yielded cDNA libraries of TCR alpha and TCR beta that carried sample barcodes and UMIs. One entry per CDR3 protein results from TCRdb running MiXCR on the 5' RACE reads. The data show roughly 220,000 distinct CDR3 sequences, with 7.5% to 10% seen just once and 3.5% held by the top ten. The sample holds a few counts of this clonotype. The antigen is not known. Sequenced input: PBMCs or a T cell subset sorted from them (not recorded which). This clonotype was obtained from a man aged 18 to 35 who had mild COVID-19 (a few samples of this study predate the infection). Cell type and time point are not known. V is TRBV24-1 and J is TRBJ2-3, with 8 positions matching TRBD1. The CDR3 protein is CATSDSSQGGDTQYF. The CDR3 nucleotides are TGTGCCACCAGTGACAGCTCACAGGGGGGAGATACGCAGTATTTT.